Each of the 19 T cell receptor beta chains below was sequenced from the same sample in a study of TIL therapy for anti-PD-1-resistant metastatic lung cancer. The time point here: pre-treatment sample, taken before nivolumab and TIL therapy. Most excised metastases sampled were pleural nodules or supraclavicular lymph nodes. The immunoSEQ assay was v3. Sequencing used immunoSEQ multiplex PCR; TCRdb keeps in-frame clones, though not all of them. Of 95,000 or so clones listed, roughly 65% were seen once; the top ten hold approximately 11%. Specimen: tumor tissue, collected at baseline. Receptor source: a person between 25 and 80 years old with non-small cell lung cancer.

V gene TRBV3-1 (or the pseudogene TRBV3-2) combines with J gene TRBJ2-6; TRBD1 agrees at 8 bases. CDR1 LGHDT and CDR2 YNNKEL come from the germline V gene (reference sequence). J gave up 0 bases and V 0 bases, and 7 bases lay outside the gene matches. The CDR3 is 19 amino acids. The CDR3 region is CASSQDSRDRRSGANVLTF. The CDR3 DNA follows: TGTGCCAGCAGCCAAGATAGTCGGGACAGGCGCTCTGGGGCCAACGTCCTGACTTTC.

This clone was observed a few times. V usage is TRBV12-3 or TRBV12-4 and J usage is TRBJ2-1, with D tentatively TRBD1 or TRBD2 (5 bases each). The CDR3 runs to 13 residues. V gave up 3 bases and J gave up 8 bases, with 11 bases separating them. The CDR3 region is CASSFGVGDEQFF. The CDR3 nucleotides are TGTGCCAGCAGTTTTGGAGTGGGGGATGAGCAGTTCTTC.

This chain links TRBV27 with TRBJ2-1; TRBD2 might be the D (6 bases). Germline assignment: CDR1 MNHEY and CDR2 SMNVEV (reference sequence). V was pared by 0 bases and J by 13 bases, with 13 bases between. The length of the CDR3 is 13 residues. In DNA, the CDR3 is TGTGCCAGCAGTTTATCGTCTTGGCGGGGACAGTTCTTC. This sequence encodes CASSLSSWRGQFF.

This clone was counted between two and nine times. This chain joins TRBV12-3 or TRBV12-4 and TRBJ1-1; no firm D call. V was trimmed by 3 bases and J by 8 bases, leaving 13 bases between them. CDR3 length: 13 residues. CDR3 bases: TGTGCCAGCAGTTTTTTCGGTAAAGGGGAAGCTTTCTTT. Translated: CASSFFGKGEAFF.

This clone showed up just a few times. The V gene is TRBV27, the J gene TRBJ2-4; D unresolved. The V gene's germline CDR1 is MNHEY and CDR2 SMNVEV (reference sequence). Trimming stripped 1 base from V and 3 bases from J, with 4 bases between. The CDR3 is 13 amino acids. The CDR3 spells CASSLLDKNIQYF. The DNA of the CDR3 is TGTGCCAGCAGTTTATTAGACAAAAACATTCAGTACTTC.

This clone was seen more than once but under ten times. Within the sample, other DNA sequences also encode this same CDR3. V gene TRBV7-3 combines with J gene TRBJ2-6; TRBD1 matches 12 bases. Germline trimming cut 5 bases from V and 2 bases from J; bases unmatched to any gene: 4. CDR3 size: 17 residues. The germline CDR1 and CDR2 sequences are SGHTA and FQGTGA. The CDR3 nucleotides are TGTGCCAGCAGCCTGGGACAGGGGGCTACTGGGGCCAACGTCCTGACTTTC. Its protein is CASSLGQGATGANVLTF.

This clone has only a few counts. The chain joins TRBV7-6 to TRBJ1-1, with D uncertain. The CDR3 totals 14 residues. Deletions cut 1 base from V and 3 bases from J, with 9 bases between. Germline loops: CDR1 SGHVS, CDR2 FNYEAQ. CDR3 DNA sequence: TGTGCCAGCAGCTTAGATGGGCGGTACACTGAAGCTTTCTTT. Translated: CASSLDGRYTEAFF.

The J gene is TRBJ2-7, the V gene TRBV7-2; 7 bases align to TRBD1. V dropped 3 bases and J dropped 8; count of bases not matched to a gene: 13. Germline values: CDR1 SGHTA, CDR2 FQGNSA. The CDR3 has 15 residues. The CDR3 reads CASSFETGTSTQQYF. CDR3 nucleotides: TGTGCCAGCAGCTTCGAGACAGGGACATCTACTCAGCAGTACTTC.

This clone was counted between two and nine times. The CDR3: CASSYPDRADEQFF. For the CDR3, the DNA is TGTGCCAGCAGTTACCCGGACAGGGCGGATGAGCAGTTCTTC. V and J are TRBV28 and TRBJ2-1; 8 bases match TRBD1. Germline CDR1 MDHEN, CDR2 SYDVKM. The CDR3 contains 14 residues. With 4 bases clipped from V and 8 bases from J, the junction kept 7 bases outside the gene matches.

The gene calls are TRBV19 and TRBJ2-1; 7 bases are shared with TRBD1. The CDR3 is 14 residues long. Germline assignment: CDR1 LNHDA and CDR2 SQIVND (reference sequence). Trimming took 5 bases from V and 0 from J; bases not matched to a gene: 1. The DNA of the CDR3 is TGTGCCAGTAGTCGGACAGGCTCCTACAATGAGCAGTTCTTC. Residues: CASSRTGSYNEQFF.

V is TRBV19 and J is TRBJ2-3; 7 positions match TRBD1. V gave up 4 bases and J gave up 5 bases; unmatched junction bases: 9. This CDR3 region has 15 residues. Germline CDR1 and CDR2: LNHDA and SQIVND (reference sequence). This chain's CDR3 is CASSTKTGLGDTQYF. Written as DNA, the CDR3 is TGTGCCAGTAGTACCAAGACAGGGCTCGGAGATACGCAGTATTTT.

V usage is TRBV6-6 and J usage is TRBJ1-6; maybe TRBD1 (6 bases). Per the germline V gene, CDR1 is MNHNY and CDR2 is SVGAGI (reference sequence). The CDR3 covers 14 residues. V shed 7 bases and J shed 6 bases, with 13 bases lying between them. CDR3 sequence: CASTFRGGNSPLHF. DNA for the CDR3: TGTGCCAGCACCTTCAGGGGAGGTAATTCACCCCTCCACTTT.

The V and J genes are TRBV27 and TRBJ2-7; 11 bases match TRBD1. The CDR3 is 14 residues long. Per the germline V gene, CDR1 is MNHEY and CDR2 is SMNVEV (reference sequence). With V trimmed by 6 bases and J by 2 bases, 3 bases remained unmatched. The CDR3 reads CASSWGQGAYEQYF. CDR3 in DNA: TGTGCCAGCAGCTGGGGACAGGGGGCCTACGAGCAGTACTTC.

The chain carries TRBV28 and TRBJ2-7; D is perhaps TRBD1 or TRBD2 (6 bases each). This CDR3 region has 16 residues. Germline V gene lookup returns CDR1 MDHEN and CDR2 SYDVKM. The germline V and J ends were trimmed by 3 bases and 0 bases, with 15 bases remaining between them. The CDR3 nucleotides are TGTGCCAGCAGTTTCGGAGGGGTCAGGGGCTCCTACGAGCAGTACTTC. Protein product: CASSFGGVRGSYEQYF. Drawing the rest from reference TRBV28 and TRBJ2-7, the complete variable domain is DVKVTQSSRYLVKRTGEKVFLECVQDMDHENMFWYRQDPGLGLRLIYFSYDVKMKEKGDIPEGYSVSREKKERFSLILESASTNQTSMYLCASSFGGVRGSYEQYFGPGTRLTVT.

The chain employs TRBV10-3 and TRBJ2-3; 8 bases line up with TRBD2. This CDR3 spans 14 amino acids. Germline CDR1 and CDR2: ENHRY and SYGVKD. The junction had 6 bases not matched to a gene; V was cut back by 8 bases and J by 2 bases. In DNA, the CDR3 is TGTGCCATCCGCCCGGGGGGGGCCACAGATACGCAGTATTTT. It is translated as CAIRPGGATDTQYF.

The rearrangement links TRBV23-1 to TRBJ2-3; TRBD2 is a possible D gene (6 bases). TRBV23-1 falls under the ORF class, with uncertain function. V gave up 8 bases and J gave up 4 bases, with 16 bases separating them. The CDR3 is 14 residues long. CDR3 bases: TGCGCCAGCGGTACCGGGACTGGGGCAGATACGCAGTATTTT. Residues: CASGTGTGADTQYF.

This clone was detected once. The chain employs TRBV18 and TRBJ2-2, with unresolved D. The CDR3 is 16 residues long. Germline lookup yields CDR1 KGHSH and CDR2 LQKENI. The V end was cut by 3 bases, the J end by 6 bases, with 17 bases between. The CDR3 sequence is CASSPGRLASAGELFF. CDR3 coding DNA: TGTGCCAGCTCACCGGGCCGTCTCGCGAGCGCCGGGGAGCTGTTTTTT.

This clone was found a few times. This CDR3 reads CASPPRGVRMNTEAFF. The CDR3 nucleotides are TGTGCCAGCCCCCCGAGGGGGGTTAGAATGAACACTGAAGCTTTCTTT. J is TRBJ1-1 and V is TRBV28; tentative D call: TRBD1 (6 bases). The CDR3 has 16 amino acids. CDR1 and CDR2 (germline): MDHEN, SYDVKM. Trimming cost V 8 bases and J 0 bases, with 19 bases left between them.

This rearrangement joins TRBV5-4 to TRBJ2-7; 7 bases align to TRBD1. The V and J ends lost 4 bases and 2 bases, in that order; junction bases with no gene match: 6. From germline, CDR1 is SGHNT and CDR2 YYREEE (reference sequence). The CDR3 sequence is 14 residues long. The CDR3 reads CASSPGQAPYEQYF. In nucleotides, the CDR3 is TGTGCCAGCAGCCCAGGACAGGCCCCCTACGAGCAGTACTTC. The full variable domain, in which reference TRBV5-4 and TRBJ2-7 provide the parts outside the CDR3, is ETGVTQSPTHLIKTRGQQVTLRCSSQSGHNTVSWYQQALGQGPQFIFQYYREEENGRGNFPPRFSGLQFPNYSSELNVNALELDDSALYLCASSPGQAPYEQYFGPGTRLTVT.